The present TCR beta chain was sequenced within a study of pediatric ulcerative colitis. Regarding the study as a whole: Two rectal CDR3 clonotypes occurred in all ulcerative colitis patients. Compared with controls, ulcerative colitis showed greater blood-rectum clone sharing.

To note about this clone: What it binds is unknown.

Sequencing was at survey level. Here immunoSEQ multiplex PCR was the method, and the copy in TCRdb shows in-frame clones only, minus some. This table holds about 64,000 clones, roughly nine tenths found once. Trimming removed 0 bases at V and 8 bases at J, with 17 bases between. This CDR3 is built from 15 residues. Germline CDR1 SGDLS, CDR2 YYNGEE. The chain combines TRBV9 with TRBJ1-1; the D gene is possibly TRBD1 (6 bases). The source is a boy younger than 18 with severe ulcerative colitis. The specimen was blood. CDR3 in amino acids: CASSVEGGGAGEAFF. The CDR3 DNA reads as TGTGCCAGCAGCGTAGAAGGGGGTGGAGCCGGGGAAGCTTTCTTT.